This TCR beta chain was retrieved from a study of blood T cell repertoires in COVID-19. Looking at the study overall: Samples of COVID-19 (acute and convalescent) were obtained from the United States, Italy and Spain. The cDNA or gDNA used as material had been derived from T cells, B-cell-depleted T cells, or PBMCs.

Original analysis: It was from reference gene primer amplification that nucleated cell counts were estimated. Only in-frame clones appear in the TCRdb table, and some are missing; sequencing was by immunoSEQ multiplex PCR. Clonal size and the V and J genes are those of that table, whereas D and trimming came from the DNA. The sample records fewer than 35,000 clones, 65% to 90% being singletons. The sequencing sample was made of peripheral blood. This TCR was recovered from an older man with active or convalescent COVID-19.

The CDR3 DNA sequence: TGTGCCAGCAGCTTAGCGGCCGGACAACAAGAGACCCAGTACTTC. It yields the protein CASSLAAGQQETQYF. The chain is built from TRBV7-2 and TRBJ2-5, with D possibly matching TRBD1 (5 bases). Germline lookup yields CDR1 SGHTA and CDR2 FQGNSA. The CDR3 spans 15 residues. The ends were cut back, 0 bases at V and 2 bases at J, with 10 bases in the middle. The full variable domain, completed using reference TRBV7-2 and TRBJ2-5, is GAGVSQSPSNKVTEKGKDVELRCDPISGHTALYWYRQSLGQGLEFLIYFQGNSAPDKSGLPSDRFSAERTGGSVSTLTIQRTQQEDSAVYLCASSLAAGQQETQYFGPGTRLLVL.